A selection of T cell receptor beta chains follows, all from one sample in a study of spatial heterogeneity in lung cancer. TCRdb itself ran the 5' RACE reads through MiXCR, one entry per CDR3 protein. The sample records over a thousand distinct CDR3 sequences, less than 20% being singletons. The specimen comprised lung tumor tissue, sampled at surgery. The receptors originated from a male donor with early-stage non-small cell lung cancer. Each CDR3 is given with its conserved first and last residue. A D gene is named only where the DNA matches it firmly. The listing skips clone size in some rows; elsewhere it reads once, few, many or a size class.

CDR3 protein: CASSQSGQAYNEQFF; CDR3 DNA: TGTGCCAGCAGCCAATCGGGACAGGCTTACAATGAGCAGTTCTTC; J gene: TRBJ2-1; V gene: TRBV11-1; D gene: TRBD1; clone size: medium-sized
CDR3 protein: CASSQGVHSPLHF; CDR3 DNA: TGTGCCAGCAGTCAGGGGGTCCATTCACCCCTCCACTTT; J gene: TRBJ1-6; V gene: TRBV6-5; D gene: TRBD1; clone size: many
CDR3 protein: CASTLRTDGEKLFF; CDR3 DNA: TGTGCCAGCACCTTAAGGACAGACGGTGAAAAACTGTTTTTT; J gene: TRBJ1-4; V gene: TRBV5-6; D gene: NA; clone size: many
CDR3 protein: CASSLSSDSPPYEQYF; CDR3 DNA: TGTGCCAGCAGCTTGTCTAGTGACTCCCCCCCCTACGAGCAGTACTTC; J gene: TRBJ2-7; V gene: TRBV5-4; D gene: NA; clone size: NA
CDR3 protein: CASGLDGNSYEQYF; CDR3 DNA: TGTGCTAGTGGTTTGGACGGCAACTCCTACGAGCAGTACTTC; J gene: TRBJ2-7; V gene: TRBV12-5; D gene: NA; clone size: few
CDR3 protein: CASSSGTPGNTIYF; CDR3 DNA: TGTGCCAGCAGCTCCGGGACACCAGGAAACACCATATATTTT; J gene: TRBJ1-3; V gene: TRBV6-5; D gene: NA; clone size: large
CDR3 protein: CSATGTSAYNEQFF; CDR3 DNA: TGCAGTGCTACTGGGACTAGCGCGTACAATGAGCAGTTCTTC; J gene: TRBJ2-1; V gene: TRBV20-1; D gene: TRBD2; clone size: medium-sized
CDR3 protein: CASSLLDGYGYTF; CDR3 DNA: TGTGCCAGCAGTTTACTGGACGGCTATGGCTACACCTTC; J gene: TRBJ1-2; V gene: TRBV27; D gene: NA; clone size: few
CDR3 protein: CSAREPGTGNTGELFF; CDR3 DNA: TGCAGTGCTAGAGAACCCGGGACGGGAAACACCGGGGAGCTGTTTTTT; J gene: TRBJ2-2; V gene: TRBV20-1; D gene: NA; clone size: medium-sized
CDR3 protein: CASSSRTLLGETQYF; CDR3 DNA: TGTGCCAGCAGTTCCCGGACCCTGCTCGGTGAGACCCAGTACTTC; J gene: TRBJ2-5; V gene: TRBV6-5; D gene: NA; clone size: medium-sized
CDR3 protein: CASSSGLAGERVDTQYF; CDR3 DNA: TGTGCCAGCAGCTCCGGACTAGCGGGAGAAAGGGTGGATACGCAGTATTTT; J gene: TRBJ2-3; V gene: TRBV11-2; D gene: TRBD2; clone size: NA
CDR3 protein: CAAHSGNTGELFF; CDR3 DNA: TGTGCCGCCCATAGCGGGAACACCGGGGAGCTGTTTTTT; J gene: TRBJ2-2; V gene: TRBV24-1; D gene: NA; clone size: NA
CDR3 protein: CASGSSYEQYF; CDR3 DNA: TGTGCCAGCGGGTCCAGTTACGAGCAGTACTTC; J gene: TRBJ2-7; V gene: TRBV7-8; D gene: NA; clone size: medium-sized
CDR3 protein: CASSEGPGYEQYF; CDR3 DNA: TGTGCCAGCAGCGAGGGTCCCGGGTACGAGCAGTACTTC; J gene: TRBJ2-7; V gene: TRBV7-8; D gene: NA; clone size: few
CDR3 protein: CVSSLGLPAKNIQYF; CDR3 DNA: TGCGTCAGCAGCCTGGGACTCCCAGCCAAAAACATTCAGTACTTC; J gene: TRBJ2-4; V gene: TRBV23-1; D gene: NA; clone size: NA
CDR3 protein: CASSSLRGAKNIQYF; CDR3 DNA: TGTGCCAGCAGCTCCCTACGGGGGGCCAAAAACATTCAGTACTTC; J gene: TRBJ2-4; V gene: TRBV11-2; D gene: NA; clone size: NA
CDR3 protein: CASTARVSGTGIGNEQFF; CDR3 DNA: TGTGCCAGCACCGCCCGGGTTAGCGGGACGGGTATAGGAAATGAGCAGTTCTTC; J gene: TRBJ2-1; V gene: TRBV12-3/TRBV12-4; D gene: TRBD2; clone size: medium-sized
CDR3 protein: CASSRPDPHTEAFF; CDR3 DNA: TGTGCCAGCAGCCGCCCGGATCCCCACACTGAAGCTTTCTTT; J gene: TRBJ1-1; V gene: TRBV3-1; D gene: NA; clone size: NA
CDR3 protein: CASSRARDYEQYF; CDR3 DNA: TGTGCCAGCTCCAGGGCCAGAGACTACGAGCAGTACTTC; J gene: TRBJ2-7; V gene: TRBV18; D gene: NA; clone size: medium-sized
CDR3 protein: CASNPTSARETGELFF; CDR3 DNA: TGCGCCAGCAACCCAACTAGCGCCCGAGAAACCGGGGAGCTGTTTTTT; J gene: TRBJ2-2; V gene: TRBV5-1; D gene: TRBD2; clone size: many
CDR3 protein: CASFPGQGTNNEQFF; CDR3 DNA: TGTGCCAGCTTCCCGGGACAGGGTACCAACAATGAGCAGTTCTTC; J gene: TRBJ2-1; V gene: TRBV18; D gene: TRBD1; clone size: large
CDR3 protein: CSARYPTGPQRGADTQYF; CDR3 DNA: TGCAGTGCTAGATATCCGACAGGGCCTCAGCGAGGGGCAGATACGCAGTATTTT; J gene: TRBJ2-3; V gene: TRBV20-1; D gene: TRBD1; clone size: NA
CDR3 protein: CASSLNAGKTGSSRKETQYF; CDR3 DNA: TGTGCCAGCAGTTTGAATGCGGGGAAAACGGGGTCTTCCCGAAAAGAGACCCAGTACTTC; J gene: TRBJ2-5; V gene: TRBV12-3/TRBV12-4; D gene: NA; clone size: large
CDR3 protein: CASSVGDRNLYEQYF; CDR3 DNA: TGTGCCAGCAGCGTGGGGGACAGGAACCTCTACGAGCAGTACTTC; J gene: TRBJ2-7; V gene: TRBV9; D gene: TRBD1; clone size: large